This T cell receptor beta chain was captured in a study of blood T cells in healthy people across ages. The V and J ends lost 2 bases and 3 bases, in that order; junction bases with no gene match: 6. From germline, CDR1 is SGHRS and CDR2 YFSETQ. There are 15 residues in the CDR3. Each sample had at least 7 million PBMCs isolated. Using a J-beta primer mix together with a sample-barcoded 5' primer, a second PCR was run for roughly 6 to 12 cycles. TCRdb re-called the 5' RACE reads with MiXCR, one entry per CDR3 protein. The sample lists over 450,000 distinct CDR3 sequences; about 24% were seen once. Another study also made use of these data, one on T cells of mothers and their children. According to that study: cDNA was synthesized from all extracted RNA at around 1.5 ug per reaction. Sequencing returned over 9 million TCR beta CDR3 reads per mother and about 3 million per child.

The sample taken for sequencing was blood. This chain links TRBV5-1 with TRBJ2-7; 9 bases line up with TRBD1. The TCR sequence derives from a boy under 18 in good health. The CDR3 protein is CASSFTGTGYYEQYF. The DNA for the CDR3 is TGCGCCAGCAGCTTCACCGGGACAGGGTACTACGAGCAGTACTTC.